This TCR beta chain was sequenced during a study of CD8 T cells in ankylosing spondylitis. As the method for making TCR beta libraries, quantitative 5'-RACE with molecular barcodes was used. TCRdb re-derived calls from the 5' RACE reads in MiXCR, one entry per CDR3 protein. The sample has about 250,000 distinct CDR3 sequences, 30% to 40% seen once. CDR1 is MGHRA, CDR2 YSYEKL, per germline. CDR3 length equals 13 residues. Trimming pared 3 bases from V and 3 bases from J, leaving 5 bases between. This chain uses TRBV4-1 with TRBJ2-2; D unclear. The receptor was isolated from a male donor with ankylosing spondylitis or in good health (not recorded which). The material sequenced was blood, either unsorted or a sorted T cell fraction (not recorded which). The CDR3 DNA is TGCGCCAGCAGCCAGCTGTACACCGGGGAGCTGTTTTTT. This codes for CASSQLYTGELFF.